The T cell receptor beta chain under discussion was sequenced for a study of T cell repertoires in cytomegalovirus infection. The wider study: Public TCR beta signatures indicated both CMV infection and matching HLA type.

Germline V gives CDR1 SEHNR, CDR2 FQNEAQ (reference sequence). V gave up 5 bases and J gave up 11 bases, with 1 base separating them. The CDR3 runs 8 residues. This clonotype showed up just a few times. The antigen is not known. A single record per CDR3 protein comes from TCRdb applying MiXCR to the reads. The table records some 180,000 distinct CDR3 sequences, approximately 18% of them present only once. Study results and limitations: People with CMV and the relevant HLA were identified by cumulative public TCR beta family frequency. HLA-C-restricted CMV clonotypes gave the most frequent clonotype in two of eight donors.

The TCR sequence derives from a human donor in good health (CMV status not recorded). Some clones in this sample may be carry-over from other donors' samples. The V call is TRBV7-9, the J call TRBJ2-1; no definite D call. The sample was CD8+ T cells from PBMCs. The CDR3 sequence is CASSQQFF. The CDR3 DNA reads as TGTGCCAGCAGCCAGCAGTTCTTC.